Shown below are 18 T cell receptor beta chains from a single sample sequenced in a study of blood T cell repertoires in COVID-19. Generated by immunoSEQ multiplex PCR, the TCRdb table keeps only in-frame clones and is missing some. The table includes 220,000 or so clones, 65% to 85% detected once. The sequenced sample consisted of peripheral blood. These TCRs come from a woman aged 60-70 years with acute or convalescent COVID-19.

This chain connects TRBV30 to TRBJ1-2; D ambiguous. Germline V lookup: CDR1 GTSNPN, CDR2 SVGIG (reference sequence). Trimming removed 5 bases at V and 8 bases at J, with 12 bases between. CDR3 length equals 11 residues. CDR3 in amino acids: CAWDRLSGYTF. The CDR3 DNA follows: TGTGCCTGGGACCGTCTTAGCGGCTACACCTTC.

V usage is TRBV2 and J usage is TRBJ1-1, with TRBD1 identical over 10 bases. J gave up 8 bases and V 4 bases, and 22 bases lay outside the gene matches. The CDR3 consists of 19 residues. Germline V gene lookup returns CDR1 SNHLY and CDR2 FYNNEI. This CDR3 reads CASSGILVWDRGRSGEAFF. In nucleotides, the CDR3 is TGTGCCAGCAGTGGGATTCTCGTTTGGGACAGGGGACGCTCCGGAGAAGCTTTCTTT.

This chain uses TRBV10-3 with TRBJ1-3, with no clear D. The ends were cut back, 11 bases at V and 0 bases at J, with 20 bases in the middle. This CDR3 is 16 amino acids long. Germline-derived CDR1 and CDR2 are ENHRY and SYGVKD. The CDR3 protein is CAAERRGMGSGNTIYF. CDR3 coding DNA: TGTGCCGCCGAACGCCGGGGTATGGGCTCTGGAAACACCATATATTTT.

The J gene is TRBJ1-1, the V gene TRBV4-2; D gene unclear. Germline loops: CDR1 LGHNA, CDR2 YNFKEQ. The V gene lost 4 bases and the J gene lost 7 bases, with 10 bases spanning the gap. The CDR3 contains 12 residues. CDR3 in DNA: TGTGCCAGCAGCCTCAACCGGGGTGAAGCTTTCTTT. It translates to CASSLNRGEAFF.

The chain is built from TRBV2 and TRBJ2-3; 11 bases are a match to TRBD2. The CDR3 is 15 residues long. Germline trimming cut 6 bases from V and 1 base from J; bases unmatched to any gene: 3. CDR1 and CDR2 from the germline V gene are SNHLY and FYNNEI. The CDR3 DNA reads TGTGCCAGCAGCCAACTAGCGGGGGGCACAGATACGCAGTATTTT. Protein sequence: CASSQLAGGTDTQYF.

This clone occurred a few times. The chain joins TRBV11-2 to TRBJ1-1; TRBD1 matches 7 bases. CDR3 length: 12 amino acids. Germline loops: CDR1 SGHAT, CDR2 FQNNGV. The J segment lost 12 bases and the V segment lost 2 bases, leaving 6 bases of the junction unmatched. The DNA of the CDR3 is TGTGCCAGCAGCTTACTAACAGGGGCAACTTTCTTT. As protein: CASSLLTGATFF.

DNA of the CDR3: TGTGCCAGCAGCCAATCGACAGGTGATTATTCACCCCTCCACTTT. Protein: CASSQSTGDYSPLHF. The gene calls are TRBV16 and TRBJ1-6; possibly TRBD1 for D (6 bases). This CDR3 comprises 15 residues. Germline V lookup: CDR1 KGHSY, CDR2 FQNENV. The ends were cut back, 0 bases at V and 8 bases at J, with 11 bases in the middle.

This clone was observed a handful of times. The V and J genes are TRBV2 and TRBJ2-7; 8 bases are a match to TRBD2. The V and J ends lost 5 bases and 4 bases, in that order; junction bases with no gene match: 7. CDR3 length equals 14 residues. Germline lookup yields CDR1 SNHLY and CDR2 FYNNEI. CDR3 in amino acids: CASSPGGRSYEQYF. The CDR3, as DNA: TGTGCCAGCAGTCCGGGGGGGAGATCGTACGAGCAGTACTTC.

This clone was found many times. The V gene is TRBV7-2, the J gene TRBJ1-1, with 8 bases aligning to TRBD1. The V gene end was trimmed by 1 base and the J gene end by 7 bases; junction bases not matched to a gene: 5. The germline gives CDR1 SGHTA, CDR2 FQGNSA. The CDR3 totals 14 residues. The CDR3 DNA follows: TGTGCCAGCAGCTTAGGGGGGGGACAGGTTGAAGCTTTCTTT. Protein: CASSLGGGQVEAFF.

This clone has more than one count but fewer than ten. The V gene is TRBV30, the J gene TRBJ1-6; 7 bases align to TRBD1. From germline, CDR1 is GTSNPN and CDR2 SVGIG (reference sequence). The V and J ends lost 2 bases and 0 bases, in that order; junction bases with no gene match: 4. This CDR3 region has 16 residues. The CDR3, as DNA: TGTGCCTGGAGTAATTCAGGGGGCTCCTATAATTCACCCCTCCACTTT. It yields the protein CAWSNSGGSYNSPLHF. Using reference TRBV30 and TRBJ1-6 for the parts outside the CDR3, the full variable domain is SQTIHQWPATLVQPVGSPLSLECTVEGTSNPNLYWYRQAAGRGLQLLFYSVGIGQISSEVPQNLSASRPQDRQFILSSKKLLLSDSGFYLCAWSNSGGSYNSPLHFGNGTRLTVT.

This clone has a handful of counts. The chain recombines TRBV11-2 with TRBJ1-6; D remains unclear. The CDR3 runs 14 residues. Germline CDR1 reads SGHAT; CDR2 reads FQNNGV. Between the trimmed V and J ends, which lost 1 base and 7 bases, there was a span of 8 bases. This CDR3 is CASSLGFGNSPLHF. The DNA for the CDR3 is TGTGCCAGCAGCTTAGGTTTCGGGAATTCACCCCTCCACTTT. The full variable domain, with the rest looked up from reference TRBV11-2 and TRBJ1-6, is EAGVAQSPRYKIIEKRQSVAFWCNPISGHATLYWYQQILGQGPKLLIQFQNNGVVDDSQLPKDRFSAERLKGVDSTLKIQPAKLEDSAVYLCASSLGFGNSPLHFGNGTRLTVT.

The J gene is TRBJ2-7, the V gene TRBV10-3, with 9 bases lining up with TRBD1. CDR1 is ENHRY, CDR2 SYGVKD, per germline. Trimming removed 3 bases from V and 5 bases from J; junction bases left unmatched: 2. This CDR3 is built from 13 residues. In nucleotides, the CDR3 is TGTGCCATCAGTGAACGGACAGGGGACGAGCAGTACTTC. As protein: CAISERTGDEQYF.

This chain links TRBV7-9 with TRBJ1-6; D uncertain. V was cut by 2 bases and J by 8 bases, with 10 bases left in between. The CDR3 runs to 14 residues. Germline V gene data show CDR1 as SEHNR and CDR2 as FQNEAQ (reference sequence). This CDR3 is CASSLSGSDSPLHF. The CDR3 DNA reads as TGTGCCAGCAGCTTATCGGGTAGTGATTCACCCCTCCACTTT.

Ten or more counts support this clone. V gene TRBV5-1 combines with J gene TRBJ1-2; 9 nucleotides line up with TRBD1. V dropped 3 bases and J dropped 6; count of bases not matched to a gene: 12. Germline CDR1 SGHRS, CDR2 YFSETQ. The CDR3 is 16 residues long. The CDR3 loop reads CASSSIDDRGSNGYTF. For the CDR3, the DNA is TGCGCCAGCAGCTCGATCGATGACAGGGGGTCTAATGGCTACACCTTC.

This clone showed up just once. J is TRBJ2-3 and V is TRBV10-3, with 7 bases that match TRBD2. There are 14 residues in the CDR3. Trimming cost V 11 bases and J 2 bases; bases outside gene matches: 10. The germline V gene encodes CDR1 ENHRY and CDR2 SYGVKD. The CDR3 spells CASWGGSDTDTQYF. CDR3 DNA: TGTGCCTCCTGGGGGGGTAGTGACACAGATACGCAGTATTTT.

The chain is built from TRBV11-2 and TRBJ2-1, with 8 bases matching TRBD1. Trimming took 1 base from V and 6 from J; bases not matched to a gene: 5. The CDR3 totals 15 residues. The germline V gene encodes CDR1 SGHAT and CDR2 FQNNGV. This chain's CDR3 is CASSLGSGGINEQFF. As DNA, the CDR3 is TGTGCCAGCAGCTTAGGGTCAGGGGGCATCAATGAGCAGTTCTTC.

The chain couples TRBV7-9 to TRBJ1-1; 8 bases map to TRBD1. This CDR3 spans 13 amino acids. CDR1 and CDR2 (germline): SEHNR, FQNEAQ (reference sequence). J was trimmed by 6 bases and V by 5 bases; bases with no gene match: 5. This chain's CDR3 is CASSQGTGPEAFF. For the CDR3, the DNA is TGTGCCAGCAGCCAAGGGACAGGCCCTGAAGCTTTCTTT.

This sequence joins TRBV7-2 and TRBJ1-2; 10 bases line up with TRBD1. The length of the CDR3 is 14 residues. The germline CDR1 and CDR2 sequences are SGHTA and FQGNSA. Trimming at V came to 5 bases and at J to 3 bases, leaving 3 bases not matched to a gene. In nucleotides, the CDR3 is TGTGCCAGCAGCATGACAGGGGGCTACTATGGCTACACCTTC. This encodes CASSMTGGYYGYTF.